This entry is about one T cell receptor (beta chain). Antigen specificity is unknown. These data come from a study of cytomegalovirus exposure and HLA in healthy donors. Study-level findings and limits: According to reports, the classifier identified cytomegalovirus status with high specificity and sensitivity.

Assay used: immunoSEQ multiplex PCR; TCRdb lists only in-frame clones, some missing. Here the sample spans 150,000 to 200,000 clones, 86% being singletons. V lost 8 bases to trimming and J lost 3 bases, with 13 bases between them. The CDR3 is 13 residues long. Looked up from germline, CDR1 is SNHLY and CDR2 is FYNNEI. The source is a woman younger than 30 in good health and CMV-seronegative. Sequences were obtained from PBMCs. The rearrangement uses TRBV2 and TRBJ1-2, with D possibly being TRBD1 (5 bases). The CDR3 loop is CASRGGPDYGYTF. The CDR3, as DNA: TGTGCCAGCCGGGGGGGACCCGACTATGGCTACACCTTC.